The clone carrying this T cell receptor (beta chain) was counted between two and nine times. Antigen unknown. The record originates from a study of cytomegalovirus exposure and HLA in healthy donors. Overall study context: Falling in the Caucasian-associated ancestry cluster were approximately 84% of under 500 genotyped donors.

Trimming took 6 bases from V and 4 from J, leaving 10 bases between them. The CDR3 runs 13 residues. Looked up from germline, CDR1 is KGHSH and CDR2 is LQKENI. Study-wide results and limits: Listed as cytomegalovirus-associated were 150 to 200 TCR beta chains. A classifier reportedly called cytomegalovirus status with high sensitivity and specificity.

PCR was performed using 60 Vbeta and 13 Jbeta primers. Assay used: immunoSEQ multiplex PCR; TCRdb lists only in-frame clones, some missing. The data contain 100,000 to 150,000 clones, about four fifths of them singletons. This receptor was obtained from a man younger than 35 in good health and CMV-seronegative. This sequence joins TRBV18 and TRBJ2-1; D is possibly TRBD2 (6 bases). The sequenced material came from PBMCs. The CDR3 bases are TGTGCCAGCTCCGCGGGGCTTTACAATGAGCAGTTCTTC. Translating gives CASSAGLYNEQFF.